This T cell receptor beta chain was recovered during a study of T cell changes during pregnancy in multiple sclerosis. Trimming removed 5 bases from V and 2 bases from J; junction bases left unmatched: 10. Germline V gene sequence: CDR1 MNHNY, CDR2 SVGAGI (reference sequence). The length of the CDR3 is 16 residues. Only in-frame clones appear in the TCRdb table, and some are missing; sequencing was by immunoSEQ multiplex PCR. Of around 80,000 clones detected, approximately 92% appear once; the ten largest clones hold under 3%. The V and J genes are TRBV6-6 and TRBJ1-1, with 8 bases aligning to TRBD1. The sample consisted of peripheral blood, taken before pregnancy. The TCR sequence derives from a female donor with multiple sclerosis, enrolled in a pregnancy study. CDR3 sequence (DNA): TGTGCCAGCAGTCCTCAGGGGGCGCGTGCAAACACTGAAGCTTTCTTT. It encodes CASSPQGARANTEAFF.